The rows below give T cell receptor beta chains drawn from one sample of a study of blood T cell repertoires in COVID-19. TCRdb's copy holds only in-frame clones and misses some; the assay was immunoSEQ multiplex PCR. The top ten hold roughly 4.5% of the sample, which has 120,000 to 150,000 clones, around 84% seen once. What was sequenced was peripheral blood. These receptors were taken from a human donor in a cohort sampled during active COVID-19. The CDR3 runs from the conserved cysteine through the conserved F or W. D genes are given only for firm matches. Not all rows give a size; the values are once, few, many and, for expanded clones, a class.

abundance: .
d_gene: TRBD1
len: 15
j_gene: TRBJ2-1
v_gene: TRBV6-6
CDR3nt: TGTGCCAGCAGTTACCCTGGACAGGGGAGGAATGAGCAGTTCTTC
CDR3aa: CASSYPGQGRNEQFF

abundance: .
d_gene: TRBD2
len: 15
j_gene: TRBJ2-1
v_gene: TRBV7-2
CDR3nt: TGTGCCAGCAGCTTGGCTAGCGGGGGGACCAATGAGCAGTTCTTC
CDR3aa: CASSLASGGTNEQFF

abundance: .
d_gene: .
len: 15
j_gene: TRBJ1-5
v_gene: TRBV2
CDR3nt: TGTGCCAGCACCCTAGGACAGACTAGCAATCAGCCCCAGCATTTT
CDR3aa: CASTLGQTSNQPQHF

abundance: .
d_gene: TRBD1
len: 15
j_gene: TRBJ2-1
v_gene: TRBV3-1/TRBV3-2
CDR3nt: TGTGCCAGCAGCCGTCGACAGGGGACCTACAATGAGCAGTTCTTC
CDR3aa: CASSRRQGTYNEQFF

abundance: .
d_gene: .
len: 14
j_gene: TRBJ1-3
v_gene: TRBV11-2
CDR3nt: TGTGCCAGCAGCTTGGGGCTTACGCCCGGCACCATATATTTT
CDR3aa: CASSLGLTPGTIYF

abundance: .
d_gene: TRBD1
len: 13
j_gene: TRBJ1-3
v_gene: TRBV10-3
CDR3nt: TGTGCCATTGCGACAGGGGGAGGAAACACCATATATTTT
CDR3aa: CAIATGGGNTIYF

abundance: .
d_gene: .
len: 15
j_gene: TRBJ2-1
v_gene: TRBV24-1
CDR3nt: TGTGCCACCAGTACAGGGATGGGGACCCTCGATGAGCAGTTCTTC
CDR3aa: CATSTGMGTLDEQFF

abundance: .
d_gene: TRBD1
len: 14
j_gene: TRBJ1-1
v_gene: TRBV7-8
CDR3nt: TGTGCCAGCAGCGAACAGGGGTGGAACACTGAAGCTTTCTTT
CDR3aa: CASSEQGWNTEAFF

abundance: .
d_gene: .
len: 14
j_gene: TRBJ2-1
v_gene: TRBV28
CDR3nt: TGTGCCAGCAGTTTATCGGGATTAATGGATGAGCAGTTCTTC
CDR3aa: CASSLSGLMDEQFF

abundance: .
d_gene: TRBD1
len: 16
j_gene: TRBJ2-2
v_gene: TRBV3-1/TRBV3-2
CDR3nt: TGTGCCGGCAGCCAAGAGAGGACAGGCTTCTACGGGGAGCTGTTTTTT
CDR3aa: CAGSQERTGFYGELFF

abundance: .
d_gene: TRBD1
len: 14
j_gene: TRBJ1-1
v_gene: TRBV29-1
CDR3nt: TGCAGCGTTGAAGACCAGGACAGGGGCACTGAAGCTTTCTTT
CDR3aa: CSVEDQDRGTEAFF

abundance: .
d_gene: .
len: 15
j_gene: TRBJ1-4
v_gene: TRBV3-1/TRBV3-2
CDR3nt: TGTGCCAGCAGCTTACCCGGCTCGGGGAATGAAAAACTGTTTTTT
CDR3aa: CASSLPGSGNEKLFF

abundance: .
d_gene: .
len: 14
j_gene: TRBJ1-1
v_gene: TRBV2
CDR3nt: TGTGCCAGCAGTGAAAGGCAGGGTAGCACTGAAGCTTTCTTT
CDR3aa: CASSERQGSTEAFF

abundance: once
d_gene: .
len: 14
j_gene: TRBJ1-1
v_gene: TRBV30
CDR3nt: TGTGCCTGGAGTGGACGAAGGGGGTCTGCTGAAGCTTTCTTT
CDR3aa: CAWSGRRGSAEAFF

abundance: .
d_gene: TRBD1
len: 15
j_gene: TRBJ2-1
v_gene: TRBV7-8
CDR3nt: TGTGCCAGCAGCTACCGGACAGGGGATTATTATGAGCAGTTCTTC
CDR3aa: CASSYRTGDYYEQFF

abundance: once
d_gene: TRBD2
len: 15
j_gene: TRBJ2-7
v_gene: TRBV28
CDR3nt: TGTGCCAGCAGTTTTCGCGGCGGGGGGCCGTACGAGCAGTACTTC
CDR3aa: CASSFRGGGPYEQYF

abundance: .
d_gene: .
len: 14
j_gene: TRBJ2-3
v_gene: TRBV5-6
CDR3nt: TGTGCCAGCAGCTTGGTATCCCGCACAGATACGCAGTATTTT
CDR3aa: CASSLVSRTDTQYF

abundance: .
d_gene: .
len: 11
j_gene: TRBJ1-2
v_gene: TRBV6-4
CDR3nt: TGTGCCACCCCAGGCTACTATGGCTACACCTTC
CDR3aa: CATPGYYGYTF

abundance: .
d_gene: TRBD1
len: 16
j_gene: TRBJ1-1
v_gene: TRBV27
CDR3nt: TGTGCCAGCAGTTTCCGGGACAGGGGGCCGAACACTGAAGCTTTCTTT
CDR3aa: CASSFRDRGPNTEAFF

abundance: .
d_gene: .
len: 15
j_gene: TRBJ1-1
v_gene: TRBV10-3
CDR3nt: TGTGCCATCAGTGAGTCGGGACACCAGAACACTGAAGCTTTCTTT
CDR3aa: CAISESGHQNTEAFF

abundance: once
d_gene: TRBD1
len: 15
j_gene: TRBJ1-2
v_gene: TRBV5-1
CDR3nt: TGCGCCAGCAGTCACGGGACAGCTTCTAACTATGGCTACACCTTC
CDR3aa: CASSHGTASNYGYTF

abundance: .
d_gene: TRBD1
len: 17
j_gene: TRBJ1-2
v_gene: TRBV10-1
CDR3nt: TGCGCCAGCAGTGAGCTGGGGCGGGACAGGGGTAACTATGGCTACACCTTC
CDR3aa: CASSELGRDRGNYGYTF

abundance: .
d_gene: .
len: 14
j_gene: TRBJ1-6
v_gene: TRBV6-5
CDR3nt: TGTGCCAGCAGTCGTGGACAAATCCTCGAGCCCCTCCACTTT
CDR3aa: CASSRGQILEPLHF

abundance: .
d_gene: TRBD1
len: 15
j_gene: TRBJ1-5
v_gene: TRBV2
CDR3nt: TGTGCCAGCAGGAGGGGGCAGGGGGGCAATCAGCCCCAGCATTTT
CDR3aa: CASRRGQGGNQPQHF

abundance: few
d_gene: .
len: 17
j_gene: TRBJ1-2
v_gene: TRBV21-1
CDR3nt: TGTGCCAGCAGCAAAAAGGATACAGGCAAGGATAACTATGGCTACACCTTC
CDR3aa: CASSKKDTGKDNYGYTF

abundance: .
d_gene: .
len: 13
j_gene: TRBJ1-6
v_gene: TRBV28
CDR3nt: TGTGCCAGCAACAGCCCCTATAATTCACCCCTCCACTTT
CDR3aa: CASNSPYNSPLHF

abundance: .
d_gene: .
len: 11
j_gene: TRBJ1-6
v_gene: TRBV30
CDR3nt: TGTGCCTGGAGTGTGGCGGGGGAGCTCCACTTT
CDR3aa: CAWSVAGELHF

abundance: .
d_gene: .
len: 15
j_gene: TRBJ1-5
v_gene: TRBV6-5
CDR3nt: TGTGCCAGCAGTTCTCGGGGGGAGAACAATCAGCCCCAGCATTTT
CDR3aa: CASSSRGENNQPQHF

abundance: once
d_gene: TRBD2
len: 14
j_gene: TRBJ2-5
v_gene: TRBV7-3
CDR3nt: TGTGCCAGCAGCCCAAAGGACGGGGGGGAGACCCAGTACTTC
CDR3aa: CASSPKDGGETQYF

abundance: .
d_gene: TRBD1
len: 12
j_gene: TRBJ1-1
v_gene: TRBV19
CDR3nt: TGTGCCAGTCGACAGGGTTGGACGGAAGCTTTCTTT
CDR3aa: CASRQGWTEAFF

abundance: once
d_gene: .
len: 14
j_gene: TRBJ1-2
v_gene: TRBV7-3
CDR3nt: TGTGCCAGCAGCGCATCATACAGGGAGGGAGGCTACACCTTC
CDR3aa: CASSASYREGGYTF

abundance: .
d_gene: .
len: 15
j_gene: TRBJ2-5
v_gene: TRBV21-1
CDR3nt: TGTGCCAGCAGCAAAAGGGACAGGAGAGGGGAGACCCAGTACTTC
CDR3aa: CASSKRDRRGETQYF

abundance: .
d_gene: TRBD1
len: 15
j_gene: TRBJ1-1
v_gene: TRBV7-8
CDR3nt: TGTGCCAGCAGCACTCGGGGACAGGGTTTGTCTGAAGCTTTCTTT
CDR3aa: CASSTRGQGLSEAFF

abundance: .
d_gene: .
len: 16
j_gene: TRBJ2-1
v_gene: TRBV5-4
CDR3nt: TGTGCCAGCAGCTTGGGGGGACTTCTAATCGTGGATGAGCAGTTCTTC
CDR3aa: CASSLGGLLIVDEQFF

abundance: .
d_gene: TRBD2
len: 14
j_gene: TRBJ2-3
v_gene: TRBV5-1
CDR3nt: TGCGCCAGCAGCTTTGGACTAGCGACAGATACGCAGTATTTT
CDR3aa: CASSFGLATDTQYF

abundance: .
d_gene: TRBD2
len: 15
j_gene: TRBJ2-7
v_gene: TRBV6-1
CDR3nt: TGTGCCAGCAGTGAAGAGGGTAGCGGGAACTCAAAGCAGTACTTC
CDR3aa: CASSEEGSGNSKQYF

abundance: .
d_gene: .
len: 17
j_gene: TRBJ1-6
v_gene: TRBV4-1
CDR3nt: TGCGCCAGCAGGCCAGGGACATCCAGCTCCTATAATTCACCCCTCCACTTT
CDR3aa: CASRPGTSSSYNSPLHF

abundance: .
d_gene: .
len: 15
j_gene: TRBJ1-1
v_gene: TRBV3-1/TRBV3-2
CDR3nt: TGTGCCAGCAGCCCCGCGGCCCTCGTATTCACTGAAGCTTTCTTT
CDR3aa: CASSPAALVFTEAFF

abundance: few
d_gene: .
len: 16
j_gene: TRBJ1-6
v_gene: TRBV5-1
CDR3nt: TGCGCCAGCAGCTTGGAACAGCTGCAATATAATTCACCCCTCCACTTT
CDR3aa: CASSLEQLQYNSPLHF

abundance: .
d_gene: .
len: 17
j_gene: TRBJ1-1
v_gene: TRBV5-6
CDR3nt: TGTGCCAGCAGCTTGAAGAAGGGGGAAGGCCCGAACACTGAAGCTTTCTTT
CDR3aa: CASSLKKGEGPNTEAFF

abundance: .
d_gene: TRBD2
len: 16
j_gene: TRBJ2-1
v_gene: TRBV9
CDR3nt: TGTGCCAGCAGCGGTACCGGGACTAGCCCCTTAGATGAGCAGTTCTTC
CDR3aa: CASSGTGTSPLDEQFF

abundance: .
d_gene: .
len: 15
j_gene: TRBJ1-3
v_gene: TRBV5-1
CDR3nt: TGCGCCAGCAGCTTGGGCAGGGGCGTTAAGAACACCATATATTTT
CDR3aa: CASSLGRGVKNTIYF

abundance: .
d_gene: .
len: 14
j_gene: TRBJ1-5
v_gene: TRBV25-1
CDR3nt: TGTGCCAGCAGTGAGCGGTACCTCAATCAGCCCCAGCATTTT
CDR3aa: CASSERYLNQPQHF

abundance: .
d_gene: .
len: 12
j_gene: TRBJ2-5
v_gene: TRBV27
CDR3nt: TGTGCCAGCCGAGGGGGTGGAGAGACCCAGTACTTC
CDR3aa: CASRGGGETQYF

abundance: once
d_gene: TRBD2
len: 13
j_gene: TRBJ2-3
v_gene: TRBV3-1/TRBV3-2
CDR3nt: TGTGCCAGCAGCCCCGGGGGGACAGATACGCAGTATTTT
CDR3aa: CASSPGGTDTQYF

abundance: .
d_gene: .
len: 15
j_gene: TRBJ2-7
v_gene: TRBV28
CDR3nt: TGTGCCAGCAGTCCTAGCGGGACAGGAGCCTACGAGCAGTACTTC
CDR3aa: CASSPSGTGAYEQYF

abundance: .
d_gene: TRBD1
len: 15
j_gene: TRBJ2-1
v_gene: TRBV19
CDR3nt: TGTGCCAGTAGTATAGTAGGGACAGGCTACAATGAGCAGTTCTTC
CDR3aa: CASSIVGTGYNEQFF

abundance: .
d_gene: TRBD1
len: 16
j_gene: TRBJ1-6
v_gene: TRBV30
CDR3nt: TGTGCCTGGAGTATAAGCCGACAGGGTATTCCTTCACCCCTCCACTTT
CDR3aa: CAWSISRQGIPSPLHF

abundance: .
d_gene: .
len: 11
j_gene: TRBJ1-1
v_gene: TRBV30
CDR3nt: TGTGCCTGGAAGGGGCTGAGAGAAGCTTTCTTT
CDR3aa: CAWKGLREAFF

abundance: .
d_gene: TRBD1
len: 16
j_gene: TRBJ1-1
v_gene: TRBV28
CDR3nt: TGTGCCAGCAGTTTATTCGGGACAGGGGAAGACACTGAAGCTTTCTTT
CDR3aa: CASSLFGTGEDTEAFF

abundance: .
d_gene: TRBD1
len: 14
j_gene: TRBJ2-7
v_gene: TRBV28
CDR3nt: TGTGCCAGTAGCCCCCCGGACAGGGCCTACGAGCAGTACTTC
CDR3aa: CASSPPDRAYEQYF

abundance: .
d_gene: .
len: 14
j_gene: TRBJ2-7
v_gene: TRBV28
CDR3nt: TGTGCCAGCATCACCGGTTCGGGTACGTACGAGCAGTACTTC
CDR3aa: CASITGSGTYEQYF

abundance: .
d_gene: TRBD2
len: 15
j_gene: TRBJ2-3
v_gene: TRBV5-1
CDR3nt: TGCGCCAGCAGCTTTCGGACTAGCGGGGGTGATACGCAGTATTTT
CDR3aa: CASSFRTSGGDTQYF

abundance: .
d_gene: .
len: 12
j_gene: TRBJ1-5
v_gene: TRBV30
CDR3nt: TGTGCTTCCGACACCGGTAATCAGCCCCAGCATTTT
CDR3aa: CASDTGNQPQHF

abundance: .
d_gene: TRBD1
len: 15
j_gene: TRBJ2-5
v_gene: TRBV25-1
CDR3nt: TGTGCCAGCAGTGATCCACAGGGGGCTCAAGAGACCCAGTACTTC
CDR3aa: CASSDPQGAQETQYF